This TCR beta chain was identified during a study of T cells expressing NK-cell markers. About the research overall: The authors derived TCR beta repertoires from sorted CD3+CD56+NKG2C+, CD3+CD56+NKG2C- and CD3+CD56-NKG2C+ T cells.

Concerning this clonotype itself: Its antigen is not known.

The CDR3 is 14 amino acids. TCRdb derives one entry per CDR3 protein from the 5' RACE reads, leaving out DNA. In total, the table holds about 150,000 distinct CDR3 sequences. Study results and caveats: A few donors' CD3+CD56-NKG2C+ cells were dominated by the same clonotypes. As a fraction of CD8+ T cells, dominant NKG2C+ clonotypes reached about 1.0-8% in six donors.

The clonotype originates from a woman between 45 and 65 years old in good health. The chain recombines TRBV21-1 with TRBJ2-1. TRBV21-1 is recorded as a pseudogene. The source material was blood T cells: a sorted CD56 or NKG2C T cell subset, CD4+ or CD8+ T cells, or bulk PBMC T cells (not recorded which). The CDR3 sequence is CASKGGRSYNEQFF.